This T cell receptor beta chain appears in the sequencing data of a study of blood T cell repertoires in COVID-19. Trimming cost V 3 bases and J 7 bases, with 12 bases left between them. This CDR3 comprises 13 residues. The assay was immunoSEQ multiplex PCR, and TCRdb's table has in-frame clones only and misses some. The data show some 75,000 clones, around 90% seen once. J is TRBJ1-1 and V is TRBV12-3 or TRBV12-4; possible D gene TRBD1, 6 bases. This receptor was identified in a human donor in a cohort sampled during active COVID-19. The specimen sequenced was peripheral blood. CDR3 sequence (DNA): TGTGCCAGCAGTTTGCAGGGGCGGGTTGAAGCTTTCTTT. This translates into CASSLQGRVEAFF.